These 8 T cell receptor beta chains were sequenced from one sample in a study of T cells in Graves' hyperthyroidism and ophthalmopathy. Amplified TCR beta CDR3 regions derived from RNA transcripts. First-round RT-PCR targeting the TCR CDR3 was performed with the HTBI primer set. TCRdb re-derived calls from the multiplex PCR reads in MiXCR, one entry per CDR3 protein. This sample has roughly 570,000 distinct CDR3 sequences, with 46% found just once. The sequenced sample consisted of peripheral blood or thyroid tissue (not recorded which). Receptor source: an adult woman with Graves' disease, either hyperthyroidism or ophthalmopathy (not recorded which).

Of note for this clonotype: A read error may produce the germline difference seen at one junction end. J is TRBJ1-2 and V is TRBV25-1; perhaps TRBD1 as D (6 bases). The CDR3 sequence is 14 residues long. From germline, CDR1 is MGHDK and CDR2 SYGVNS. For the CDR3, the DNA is TGCGCCAGCAGCCGCCTACAGGGAGGAGGAGGCTACACCTTC. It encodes CASSRLQGGGGYTF.

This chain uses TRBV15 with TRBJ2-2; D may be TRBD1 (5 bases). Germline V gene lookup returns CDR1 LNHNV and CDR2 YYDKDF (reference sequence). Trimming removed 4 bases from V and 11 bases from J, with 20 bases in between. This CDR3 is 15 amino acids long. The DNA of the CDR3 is TGTGCCACCAGCATGCGACGTGGGCAGGGCGGTGAGCTGTTTTTT. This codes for CATSMRRGQGGELFF.

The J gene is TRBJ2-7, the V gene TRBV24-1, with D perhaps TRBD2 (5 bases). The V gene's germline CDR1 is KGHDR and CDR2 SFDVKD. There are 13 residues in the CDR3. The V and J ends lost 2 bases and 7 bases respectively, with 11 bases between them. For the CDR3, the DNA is TGTGCCACCAGTGATTCTCCGGGATTTGAGCAGTACTTC. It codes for CATSDSPGFEQYF.

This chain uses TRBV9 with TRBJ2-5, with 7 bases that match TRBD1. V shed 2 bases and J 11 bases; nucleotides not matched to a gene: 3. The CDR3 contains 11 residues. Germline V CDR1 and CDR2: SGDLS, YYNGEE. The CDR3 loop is CASSVKGAQYF. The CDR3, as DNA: TGTGCCAGCAGCGTGAAGGGGGCTCAGTACTTC.

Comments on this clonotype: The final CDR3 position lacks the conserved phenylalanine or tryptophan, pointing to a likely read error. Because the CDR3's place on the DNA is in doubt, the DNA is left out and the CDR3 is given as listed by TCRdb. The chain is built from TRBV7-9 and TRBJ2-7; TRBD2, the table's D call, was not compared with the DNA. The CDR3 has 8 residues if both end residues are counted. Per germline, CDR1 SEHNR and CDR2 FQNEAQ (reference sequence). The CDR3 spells CASSWRAG.

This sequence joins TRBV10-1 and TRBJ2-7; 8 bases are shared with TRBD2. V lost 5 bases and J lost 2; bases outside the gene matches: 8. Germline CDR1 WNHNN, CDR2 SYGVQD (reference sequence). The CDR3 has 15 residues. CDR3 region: CASSRAGVGTYEQYF. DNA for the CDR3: TGCGCCAGCAGTCGAGCGGGAGTAGGAACCTACGAGCAGTACTTC.

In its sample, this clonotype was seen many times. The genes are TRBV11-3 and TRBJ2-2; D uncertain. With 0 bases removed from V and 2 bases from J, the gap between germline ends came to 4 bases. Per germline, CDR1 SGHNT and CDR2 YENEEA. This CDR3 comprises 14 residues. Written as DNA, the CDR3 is TGTGCCAGCAGCTTAGAACTAAACACCGGGGAGCTGTTTTTT. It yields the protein CASSLELNTGELFF.

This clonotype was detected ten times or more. CDR3 loop: CASSPGDRPYGYTF. In DNA form, the CDR3 reads TGTGCCAGCAGTCCCGGGGACAGGCCCTATGGCTACACCTTC. V usage is TRBV28 and J usage is TRBJ1-2; 8 nucleotides line up with TRBD1. Germline V lookup: CDR1 MDHEN, CDR2 SYDVKM. V shed 5 bases, J shed 4 bases, and the junction held 6 bases outside the gene matches. This CDR3 comprises 14 residues.